This T cell receptor (beta chain) was found in a study of blood T cell repertoires in COVID-19. Study at large: The United States, Italy and Spain provided the acute and convalescent COVID-19 samples.

In the source study's methods: The assay estimated nucleated cells by amplifying reference gene primers. Only in-frame clones appear in the TCRdb table, and some are missing; sequencing was by immunoSEQ multiplex PCR. The V and J calls and clone size are taken from that table; D and trimming were inferred from the DNA. Found here are 55,000 to 70,000 clones, around nine tenths of them singletons; the top ten hold approximately 5.5%. This receptor was obtained from a human donor in a cohort sampled during active COVID-19. Sequenced input: peripheral blood.

The CDR3 DNA sequence: TGCGCCAGCAGGAAACAGGATAACTATGGCTACACCTTC. Translated, it gives CASRKQDNYGYTF. The V gene is TRBV5-1, the J gene TRBJ1-2, with D perhaps matching TRBD1 (5 bases). This CDR3 is built from 13 residues. The germline V gene encodes CDR1 SGHRS and CDR2 YFSETQ. V lost 5 bases and J 1 base, leaving 9 bases between the germline ends.